This T cell receptor (beta chain) was sequenced in a study of cytomegalovirus exposure and HLA in healthy donors. Study in general: Previous work identified roughly 110 million unique TCR beta sequences from about 179 million T cells.

Overall study findings and caveats: An Asian-associated ancestry cluster reportedly showed fewer N-insertions than the roughly 600-donor mean in a later analysis.

With 60 Vbeta and 13 Jbeta primers, the PCR was carried out. Generated by immunoSEQ multiplex PCR, the TCRdb table keeps only in-frame clones and is missing some. The sample yields approximately 89,000 clones, over 60% seen once. The CDR3 loop spans 15 amino acids. As concerns this clone: Its target is unknown.

At collection, donors were nominally healthy, but unrecorded immune exposures were probable. V gene TRBV21-1 combines with J gene TRBJ2-2; TRBD1 reflects the table's D call only, with no check against the DNA. TRBV21-1 is noted as a pseudogene. Sequences were obtained from PBMCs. The origin of this receptor is a man in his thirties or forties in good health and CMV-seronegative. The CDR3, as DNA: TGTGCCAGCCCAATAGGGACACGGAACACCGGGGAGCTGTTTTTT. As protein: CASPIGTRNTGELFF.